The 26 T cell receptor beta chains below all came from one sample that was sequenced in a study of control samples from healthy donors and cancer patients. Data came from immunoSEQ multiplex PCR; TCRdb stores just in-frame clones and leaves some out. Here the sample spans some 130,000 clones, about nine tenths being singletons. Sequencing was performed on blood. These receptors all stem from a woman in her fifties or sixties in good health.

This chain joins TRBV6-6 and TRBJ1-2, with D possibly TRBD1 on 5 matching bases. The germline CDR1 and CDR2 sequences are MNHNY and SVGAGI (reference sequence). The CDR3 totals 14 residues. V dropped 2 bases and J dropped 7 bases, with 14 bases sitting between them. The CDR3 region is CASSYREGPGGYTF. The CDR3 nucleotides are TGTGCCAGCAGTTACAGGGAGGGGCCGGGTGGCTACACCTTC.

V and J are TRBV27 and TRBJ1-4; D is unresolved. Germline V CDR1 and CDR2: MNHEY, SMNVEV (reference sequence). The CDR3 consists of 16 residues. V was pared by 6 bases and J by 0 bases, with 14 bases between. The CDR3, as DNA: TGTGCCAGCAGACCCGGTTTTGGCGCAACTAATGAAAAACTGTTTTTT. It codes for CASRPGFGATNEKLFF.

This chain links TRBV5-1 with TRBJ2-2; 8 nucleotides match TRBD2. V shed 1 base, J shed 1 base, and the junction held 9 bases outside the gene matches. The germline V gene has CDR1 SGHRS and CDR2 YFSETQ. The CDR3 is made up of 18 amino acids. CDR3 nucleotides: TGCGCCAGCAGCTTGAATAGTGGCGCGGGAGGGAACACCGGGGAGCTGTTTTTT. Residues: CASSLNSGAGGNTGELFF.

This rearrangement joins TRBV7-2 to TRBJ1-5; 8 bases line up with TRBD1. This CDR3 has 15 residues. V dropped 1 base and J dropped 9; count of bases not matched to a gene: 8. The germline V gene encodes CDR1 SGHTA and CDR2 FQGNSA. The CDR3 reads CASSLEGQVSGPQHF. The CDR3 coding sequence is TGTGCCAGCAGCTTAGAGGGACAGGTCTCTGGGCCCCAGCATTTT.

The chain employs TRBV5-1 and TRBJ1-5; 10 bases match TRBD1. V dropped 0 bases and J dropped 6; count of bases not matched to a gene: 3. The CDR3 covers 15 residues. In germline, CDR1 is SGHRS, CDR2 YFSETQ. As DNA, the CDR3 is TGCGCCAGCAGCTTGGGACAGGGGGCCAGTCAGCCCCAGCATTTT. It is translated as CASSLGQGASQPQHF.

DNA of the CDR3: TGTGCCAGCAGTGAAGGGATATACAATGAGCAGTTCTTC. Protein product: CASSEGIYNEQFF. The chain employs TRBV6-1 and TRBJ2-1; D gene ambiguous. Trimming took 1 base from V and 4 from J, leaving 5 bases between them. The CDR3 sequence is 13 residues long. The germline gives CDR1 MNHNS, CDR2 SASEGT.

The gene calls are TRBV27 and TRBJ1-6, with D possibly TRBD1 on 6 matching bases. Germline CDR1 and CDR2: MNHEY and SMNVEV (reference sequence). The CDR3 length is 16 residues. The germline V and J ends were trimmed by 5 bases and 13 bases, with 24 bases remaining between them. The CDR3 is CASSPLPDGGLAPLHF. CDR3 sequence (DNA): TGTGCCAGCAGTCCTCTCCCTGACGGGGGGCTGGCCCCCCTCCACTTT.

The rearrangement links TRBV5-8 to TRBJ1-3, with D possibly matching TRBD1 (5 bases). The CDR3 spans 14 residues. Germline V gene lookup returns CDR1 SGHTS and CDR2 YDEGEE. Trimming removed 2 bases at V and 0 bases at J, with 6 bases between. CDR3 amino acids: CASSFGGSGNTIYF. The DNA for the CDR3 is TGTGCCAGCAGCTTCGGGGGCTCTGGAAACACCATATATTTT.

This rearrangement joins TRBV27 to TRBJ2-5; weak D call: TRBD1 (5 bases). CDR1 and CDR2 from the germline V gene are MNHEY and SMNVEV (reference sequence). This CDR3 region has 13 residues. V was cut by 2 bases and J by 3 bases, with 7 bases left in between. The CDR3 sequence: CASSLTGEETQYF. In DNA, the CDR3 is TGTGCCAGCAGTTTAACAGGCGAAGAGACCCAGTACTTC.

This chain joins TRBV7-2 and TRBJ2-5; the match to TRBD2 covers 11 bases. The V segment lost 1 base and the J segment 3 bases; nucleotides outside the gene matches: 4. There are 16 residues in the CDR3. The germline gives CDR1 SGHTA, CDR2 FQGNSA. CDR3 sequence: CASSLGLAGGEETQYF. The CDR3 nucleotides read TGTGCCAGCAGCTTAGGGCTAGCGGGGGGAGAAGAGACCCAGTACTTC.

This chain links TRBV5-6 with TRBJ1-2; D remains unclear. The germline gives CDR1 SGHDT, CDR2 YYEEEE. The V end lost 1 base, the J end lost 2 bases, and 21 bases lay between the germline ends. This CDR3 contains 18 residues. CDR3 in DNA: TGTGCCAGCAGCTTGAGGGTCCCGCTTTATCCGGAAAACTATGGCTACACCTTC. It is translated as CASSLRVPLYPENYGYTF.

The chain employs TRBV12-5 and TRBJ1-5; D possibly corresponds to TRBD1 (5 bases). V was pared by 7 bases and J by 3 bases, with 13 bases between. Germline loops: CDR1 LGHNT, CDR2 FRNRAP. The length of the CDR3 is 14 residues. CDR3 nucleotides: TGTGCTAGTGACCCAGGGACTCCCAATCAGCCCCAGCATTTT. Translation gives CASDPGTPNQPQHF.

This rearrangement joins TRBV28 to TRBJ2-1; 8 nucleotides match TRBD2. The ends lost 6 bases at V and 4 bases at J; junction bases unmatched: 8. The CDR3 runs to 15 residues. CDR1 is MDHEN and CDR2 is SYDVKM in the germline V gene. For the CDR3, the DNA is TGTGCCAGCAGCCAACTAGCGGATCTTTACAATGAGCAGTTCTTC. Translation: CASSQLADLYNEQFF.

V and J are TRBV30 and TRBJ2-6; D might be TRBD2 (5 bases). CDR1 is GTSNPN, CDR2 SVGIG, per germline (reference sequence). Trimming pared 8 bases from V and 1 base from J, leaving 9 bases between. The CDR3 is 13 amino acids. The CDR3 sequence: CARDHSGANVLTF. CDR3 DNA: TGTGCCCGGGATCATTCTGGGGCCAACGTCCTGACTTTC.

The rearrangement links TRBV5-1 to TRBJ1-2; perhaps TRBD1 as D (6 bases). The germline V gene has CDR1 SGHRS and CDR2 YFSETQ. Between the trimmed V and J ends, which lost 0 bases and 3 bases, there was a span of 9 bases. The CDR3 is 14 amino acids. CDR3 DNA: TGCGCCAGCAGCTTGGGACAGGTGGACTATGGCTACACCTTC. It codes for CASSLGQVDYGYTF.

V usage is TRBV5-1 and J usage is TRBJ1-1; perhaps TRBD1 as D (5 bases). The CDR3 is 14 residues long. V gave up 0 bases and J gave up 1 base, with 7 bases separating them. Germline V gene sequence: CDR1 SGHRS, CDR2 YFSETQ. The CDR3 DNA is TGCGCCAGCAGCTTGGCGCAGGGGAACACTGAAGCTTTCTTT. The encoded protein is CASSLAQGNTEAFF.

The chain combines TRBV2 with TRBJ2-7, with TRBD1 identical over 7 bases. This CDR3 has 15 amino acids. With 4 bases clipped from V and 3 bases from J, the junction kept 9 bases outside the gene matches. In germline, CDR1 is SNHLY, CDR2 FYNNEI. The CDR3 DNA is TGTGCCAGCAGTGGAGGGGGCGAAAACTACTACGAGCAGTACTTC. Residues: CASSGGGENYYEQYF.

The gene calls are TRBV4-1 and TRBJ2-3; D is possibly TRBD1 or TRBD2 (5 bases each). From germline, CDR1 is MGHRA and CDR2 YSYEKL. V lost 0 bases and J 2 bases, leaving 15 bases between the germline ends. CDR3 length: 17 amino acids. The CDR3 DNA sequence: TGCGCCAGCAGCCAAGACAGGGACCCAGCGAACACAGATACGCAGTATTTT. Amino acid sequence: CASSQDRDPANTDTQYF.

The chain employs TRBV28 and TRBJ1-5, with D tentatively TRBD1 (5 bases). CDR3 length equals 18 residues. Trimming cost V 1 base and J 5 bases, with 21 bases left between them. Germline CDR1 is MDHEN and CDR2 is SYDVKM. CDR3 DNA: TGTGCCAGCAGTTTATCGCAGGGATTAGGTTCCGCCGATCAGCCCCAGCATTTT. It specifies CASSLSQGLGSADQPQHF.

The chain is built from TRBV28 and TRBJ2-7; D is ambiguous. There are 13 residues in the CDR3. CDR1 and CDR2 (germline): MDHEN, SYDVKM. Trimming stripped 4 bases from V and 4 bases from J, with 11 bases between. The CDR3 sequence: CASSSLITYEQYF. In DNA, the CDR3 is TGTGCCAGCAGTTCCCTTATAACATACGAGCAGTACTTC.

This clone has only a few counts. The rearrangement links TRBV3-1 (or the pseudogene TRBV3-2) to TRBJ2-7; D perhaps matches TRBD2 (6 bases). The CDR3 consists of 13 residues. Germline lookup yields CDR1 LGHDT and CDR2 YNNKEL (reference sequence). The V and J ends lost 4 bases and 9 bases respectively, with 16 bases between them. The CDR3, as DNA: TGTGCCAGCAGCCGTGGCGGGGAGTGGGGGCAGTACTTC. Encoded protein: CASSRGGEWGQYF.

This chain uses TRBV7-8 with TRBJ2-7; D is possibly TRBD1 (6 bases). Trimming removed 4 bases at V and 5 bases at J, with 15 bases between. Germline V gene lookup returns CDR1 SGHVS and CDR2 FQNEAQ. The CDR3 covers 14 residues. The CDR3 bases are TGTGCCAGCAGCTCTACAGGGATTGAAGACGAGCAGTACTTC. This translates into CASSSTGIEDEQYF.

This clone was seen a single time. This chain links TRBV20-1 with TRBJ1-3; D might be TRBD1 (6 bases). Germline CDR1 and CDR2: DFQATT and SNEGSKA (reference sequence). The CDR3 runs 15 residues. Deletions cut 3 bases from V and 4 bases from J, with 16 bases between. CDR3 region: CSASKGGAGGNTIYF. The CDR3 DNA sequence: TGCAGTGCTAGTAAGGGGGGCGCGGGAGGAAACACCATATATTTT.

The chain has TRBV15 and TRBJ2-3; D possibly corresponds to TRBD1 (5 bases). The V and J ends lost 5 bases and 2 bases respectively, with 11 bases between them. Germline values: CDR1 LNHNV, CDR2 YYDKDF (reference sequence). The CDR3 contains 14 residues. CDR3 nucleotides: TGTGCCACCAGCTTCGACAGAAACACAGATACGCAGTATTTT. This codes for CATSFDRNTDTQYF.

The J gene is TRBJ2-5, the V gene TRBV5-6, with a weak D call TRBD1 (6 bases). The germline V and J ends were trimmed by 0 bases and 4 bases, with 13 bases remaining between them. CDR3 length equals 15 residues. CDR1 is SGHDT and CDR2 is YYEEEE in the germline V gene. CDR3 DNA: TGTGCCAGCAGCTTGGGTCCCAGGGGCCCAGAGACCCAGTACTTC. This encodes CASSLGPRGPETQYF.

The J gene is TRBJ1-3, the V gene TRBV18; possibly TRBD1 for D (5 bases). With 3 bases removed from V and 2 bases from J, the gap between germline ends came to 14 bases. CDR1 is KGHSH, CDR2 LQKENI, per germline. CDR3 length equals 16 residues. Here the CDR3 reads CASSPGTPSTGNTIYF. DNA of the CDR3: TGTGCCAGCTCACCGGGGACCCCCTCGACTGGAAACACCATATATTTT.